One sample yielded the 24 T cell receptor beta chains listed below, sequenced in a study of shared clonotypes between healthy human individuals. Generated by immunoSEQ multiplex PCR, the TCRdb table keeps only in-frame clones and is missing some. This sample has 2 million to 2.5 million clones, with approximately 90% found just once. Sequenced material: naive CD4+ T cells from PBMCs. Subset given: CD45RA+ positively selected. Every receptor here comes from a young man in good health. Some clones in this sample may be carry-over from other donors' samples.

V gene TRBV7-2 combines with J gene TRBJ2-1; TRBD2 matches at 13 bases. Per the germline V gene, CDR1 is SGHTA and CDR2 is FQGNSA. CDR3 length: 18 amino acids. V shed 4 bases, J shed 0 bases, and the junction held 6 bases outside the gene matches. CDR3 protein: CASSSRTSGRTSYNEQFF. The CDR3 coding sequence is TGTGCCAGCAGCTCAAGGACTAGCGGGAGAACCTCCTACAATGAGCAGTTCTTC.

This clone was picked up one time. The chain has TRBV9 and TRBJ2-3; 10 bases line up with TRBD1. J was trimmed by 2 bases and V by 4 bases; bases with no gene match: 10. In germline, CDR1 is SGDLS, CDR2 YYNGEE. The CDR3 extends over 17 amino acids. As DNA, the CDR3 is TGTGCCAGCAGCCCTAGGAGGGGGACAGGGGTCACAGATACGCAGTATTTT. It encodes CASSPRRGTGVTDTQYF.

The chain is built from TRBV7-2 and TRBJ2-1; D is tentatively TRBD1 or TRBD2 (6 bases each). Deletions cut 1 base from V and 6 bases from J, with 16 bases between. This CDR3 is built from 16 residues. Germline loops: CDR1 SGHTA, CDR2 FQGNSA. The CDR3 nucleotides are TGTGCCAGCAGCTTAGTGTGGGGGGCGAGGGGCAATGAGCAGTTCTTC. As protein: CASSLVWGARGNEQFF.

The chain employs TRBV19 and TRBJ1-2; tentative D call: TRBD1 (5 bases). The CDR3 covers 14 residues. V gave up 7 bases and J gave up 3 bases, with 15 bases separating them. The V gene's germline CDR1 is LNHDA and CDR2 SQIVND (reference sequence). The CDR3 nucleotides are TGTGCCAGTACCCCGTTCAGGGCCGACTATGGCTACACCTTC. Protein product: CASTPFRADYGYTF.

The chain is built from TRBV2 and TRBJ1-3; D remains ambiguous. The germline V gene encodes CDR1 SNHLY and CDR2 FYNNEI. The CDR3 spans 15 residues. Deletions cut 1 base from V and 4 bases from J, with 11 bases between. For the CDR3, the DNA is TGTGCCAGCAGTGAAGAAGGAGGACTAGGAAACACCATATATTTT. It specifies CASSEEGGLGNTIYF.

This chain joins TRBV11-2 and TRBJ1-2; D not certain. Germline V lookup: CDR1 SGHAT, CDR2 FQNNGV. Trimming cost V 1 base and J 4 bases, with 7 bases left between them. This CDR3 is built from 13 residues. DNA of the CDR3: TGTGCCAGCAGCTTAGGGCGGGCCTATGGCTACACCTTC. This translates into CASSLGRAYGYTF.

The CDR3 spells CASSWTLGADTQYF. The CDR3 DNA sequence: TGCGCCAGCAGCTGGACCCTCGGGGCAGATACGCAGTATTTT. The chain has TRBV5-1 and TRBJ2-3; D possibly corresponds to TRBD2 (5 bases). The CDR3 sequence is 14 residues long. In germline, CDR1 is SGHRS, CDR2 YFSETQ. The germline V and J ends were trimmed by 3 bases and 4 bases, with 12 bases remaining between them.

Remarks on this clone: This sample also contains other DNA sequences that code for the same CDR3. The chain employs TRBV9 and TRBJ2-1; 10 bases map to TRBD2. Trimming took 2 bases from V and 2 from J; bases not matched to a gene: 1. The CDR3 totals 15 residues. The germline V gene encodes CDR1 SGDLS and CDR2 YYNGEE. The chain's CDR3 is CASSVGLAAYNEQFF. CDR3 DNA: TGTGCCAGCAGCGTCGGACTAGCGGCCTACAATGAGCAGTTCTTC.

The chain links TRBV19 to TRBJ1-5, with D possibly matching TRBD1 (5 bases). V was pared by 0 bases and J by 10 bases, with 10 bases between. The CDR3 sequence is 13 residues long. Germline CDR1 and CDR2: LNHDA and SQIVND (reference sequence). The CDR3 DNA reads as TGTGCCAGTAGTATAGAAGGACAAAAACCCCAGCATTTT. It encodes CASSIEGQKPQHF.

Remarks on this clone: In the same sample, other DNA sequences code for this CDR3. The V and J genes are TRBV5-1 and TRBJ1-2, with 9 nucleotides matching TRBD1. The CDR3 totals 14 residues. V lost 4 bases to trimming and J lost 2 bases; unmatched junction nucleotides: 3. Germline CDR1 SGHRS, CDR2 YFSETQ. This chain's CDR3 is CASSQTGGNYGYTF. For the CDR3, the DNA is TGCGCCAGCAGCCAAACAGGGGGCAACTATGGCTACACCTTC.

The chain joins TRBV28 to TRBJ1-4, with D possibly matching TRBD1 (6 bases). V was trimmed by 11 bases and J by 7 bases, leaving 23 bases between them. Germline CDR1 and CDR2: MDHEN and SYDVKM. CDR3 length equals 15 residues. The CDR3 DNA is TGTGCCGGGGCCTCCACCCGTGGGGGCGGTGAAAAACTGTTTTTT. The encoded protein is CAGASTRGGGEKLFF.

The CDR3 reads CASSPAGTGYTGELFF. CDR3 bases: TGTGCCAGCAGCCCAGCCGGGACAGGCTACACCGGGGAGCTGTTTTTT. This sequence joins TRBV7-3 and TRBJ2-2, with 8 bases aligning to TRBD1. Germline trimming cut 5 bases from V and 3 bases from J; bases unmatched to any gene: 8. Germline V lookup: CDR1 SGHTA, CDR2 FQGTGA. The CDR3 totals 16 residues.

The chain joins TRBV28 to TRBJ1-2; 7 positions agree with TRBD1. The CDR3 is 15 amino acids. The V gene end was trimmed by 4 bases and the J gene end by 6 bases; junction bases not matched to a gene: 11. Looked up from germline, CDR1 is MDHEN and CDR2 is SYDVKM. The CDR3 here is CASSSNHRGQNGYTF. The CDR3 nucleotides read TGTGCCAGCAGTTCAAACCACAGGGGCCAAAATGGCTACACCTTC.

The chain recombines TRBV5-1 with TRBJ1-2; tentatively, D is TRBD1 (5 bases). Germline CDR1 and CDR2: SGHRS and YFSETQ. The CDR3 totals 15 residues. Trimming left V 0 bases short and J 0 bases short, with 9 bases between. In DNA form, the CDR3 reads TGCGCCAGCAGCTTGGGGGGGTTAGCTAACTATGGCTACACCTTC. Translated, it gives CASSLGGLANYGYTF.

The rearrangement joins TRBV28 to TRBJ1-4; D gene uncertain. CDR1 is MDHEN and CDR2 is SYDVKM in the germline V gene. The V end lost 4 bases, the J end lost 8 bases, and 11 bases lay between the germline ends. The CDR3 length is 13 residues. CDR3 loop: CASSSPRGEKLFF. The CDR3 nucleotides read TGTGCCAGCAGTTCCCCCCGCGGGGAAAAACTGTTTTTT.

V gene TRBV5-3 combines with J gene TRBJ2-2; D ambiguous. TRBV5-3 is sorted into the ORF group, with uncertain function. Trimming removed 4 bases at V and 7 bases at J, with 14 bases between. This CDR3 is built from 14 residues. In DNA, the CDR3 is TGTGCCAGAAGCCACACGCCATGGCACGGGGAGCTGTTTTTT. The encoded protein is CARSHTPWHGELFF.

The chain is built from TRBV9 and TRBJ2-3; 7 bases line up with TRBD2. The CDR3 has 16 residues. V was clipped by 3 bases and J by 1 base; unmatched bases: 8. Germline V gene lookup returns CDR1 SGDLS and CDR2 YYNGEE. The CDR3: CASSAEGRAGTDTQYF. The CDR3 DNA reads TGTGCCAGCAGCGCCGAGGGGAGGGCAGGCACAGATACGCAGTATTTT.

This clone was seen more than once but under ten times. Different DNA sequences within this sample yield the same CDR3. The genes are TRBV29-1 and TRBJ1-1, with TRBD1 as a possible D gene (5 bases). Germline V gives CDR1 SQVTM, CDR2 ANQGSEA. The CDR3 is 12 amino acids. Trimming cost V 4 bases and J 4 bases, with 10 bases left between them. As DNA, the CDR3 is TGCAGCGTTGTCCGGGGGAGCACTGAAGCTTTCTTT. Encoded protein: CSVVRGSTEAFF.

The chain carries TRBV9 and TRBJ2-3; D not resolved. CDR3 size: 11 residues. Trimming shortened V by 1 base and J by 6 bases, and 3 bases separated the two germline ends. Germline V CDR1 and CDR2: SGDLS, YYNGEE. The CDR3 nucleotides are TGTGCCAGCAGCGTAAAGGATACGCAGTATTTT. Encoded protein: CASSVKDTQYF.

Worth noting for this clone: The identical CDR3 is also encoded by other nucleotide sequences in the sample. The chain joins TRBV27 to TRBJ1-5; D unresolved. V shed 0 bases and J shed 4 bases, with 4 bases lying between them. The CDR3 is 13 residues long. Germline loops: CDR1 MNHEY, CDR2 SMNVEV (reference sequence). CDR3 nucleotide sequence: TGTGCCAGCAGTTTATCGAGGAATCAGCCCCAGCATTTT. It codes for CASSLSRNQPQHF.

CDR3 sequence: CASSDGPPYEQYF. CDR3 in DNA: TGTGCCAGCAGTGACGGGCCACCCTACGAGCAGTACTTC. The chain carries TRBV5-8 and TRBJ2-7; D is unresolved. Germline V gives CDR1 SGHTS, CDR2 YDEGEE. This CDR3 region has 13 residues. V was cut by 5 bases and J by 2 bases, with 11 bases left in between.

A single count supports this clone. The rearrangement joins TRBV4-2 to TRBJ2-2, with D hard to call. There are 15 residues in the CDR3. The ends were cut back, 0 bases at V and 1 base at J, with 6 bases in the middle. CDR1 and CDR2 from the germline V gene are LGHNA and YNFKEQ. The CDR3 nucleotides read TGTGCCAGCAGCCAAGAGCGAAGGAACACCGGGGAGCTGTTTTTT. Translated, it gives CASSQERRNTGELFF.

This sequence joins TRBV9 and TRBJ1-5; no clear D gene. Germline-derived CDR1 and CDR2 are SGDLS and YYNGEE. The V and J ends lost 0 bases and 7 bases respectively, with 11 bases between them. The CDR3 length is 14 residues. The CDR3 DNA is TGTGCCAGCAGCGTAGAGTCAGAAGGGCAGCCCCAGCATTTT. This codes for CASSVESEGQPQHF. Full variable domain (remainder filled in from reference TRBV9 and TRBJ1-5): DSGVTQTPKHLITATGQRVTLRCSPRSGDLSVYWYQQSLDQGLQFLIQYYNGEERAKGNILERFSAQQFPDLHSELNLSSLELGDSALYFCASSVESEGQPQHFGDGTRLSIL.

The CDR3 loop reads CASSKTGDYGYTF. As DNA, the CDR3 is TGCGCCAGCAGCAAAACAGGGGACTATGGCTACACCTTC. The chain is built from TRBV5-1 and TRBJ1-2; the match to TRBD1 covers 7 bases. The V gene end was trimmed by 4 bases and the J gene end by 3 bases; junction bases not matched to a gene: 3. CDR1 is SGHRS and CDR2 is YFSETQ in the germline V gene. The CDR3 sequence is 13 residues long.